The T cell receptor beta chain under discussion was sequenced for a study of CXCR3-negative and CXCR3-positive naive CD8 T cells (dated by TCRdb to about 2019). Some background on the complete study: In total, roughly 140 million TRB reads were obtained, which works out to roughly 1.5 +/- 0.3 million reads per library. Data from ten to twelve donors, pooled across two independent experiments, went into the diversity and physicochemical repertoire analyses. Naive subsets from several donors and memory cells from 3 donors were included in the TRBV-TRBJ cluster analysis.

Each CD8+ T cell subset was flow-sorted in triplicate, and 300,000 to 350,000 cells per subset were placed directly into RLT lysis buffer. Naive CD8+ T cells were defined stringently as CD45RO-CCR7+CD27+CD95- to exclude memory contaminants. Using standard density gradient centrifugation, peripheral blood mononuclear cells were isolated from buffy coats. A FACSAria III was used to flow-sort naive CXCR3-negative and CXCR3-positive CD8+ T cells. Total RNA was extracted from sorted cells using an RNeasy Mini Kit. Per the germline V gene, SQVTM is the CDR1 and ANQGSEA is the CDR2. From cysteine to phenylalanine, the CDR3 is 13 amino acids long. No DNA accompanies this entry. Broader findings and caveats from the paper: Surface CD5, linked to self-reactivity in mice, was comparable between naive subsets; TCR interaction strength was therefore also inferred from TRB CDR3 physicochemical properties. Freshly isolated PBMCs were used for most assays because CXCR3 expression went down partially after cryopreservation. Naive CXCR3-negative and CXCR3-positive cells from the same donor showed similar TRBV-TRBJ usage, whereas memory cells showed distinct patterns. Comparably high repertoire diversity was found in both naive subsets, whereas much lower repertoire diversity was found in memory CD8+ T cells. Compared with CXCR3-negative naive cells, CXCR3-positive naive cells had TRB CDR3s with higher hydrophobicity (lower Kidera factor 4), lower energy, and higher strength and volume indices.

About this clonotype: It has no known antigen specificity.

Reads for this sample came from a NextSeq 550. The Human TCR Profiling Kit (MiLaboratory) was used to prepare UMI-labeled 5' RACE TRB cDNA libraries. The full amount of extracted RNA was used for cDNA synthesis, and the full amount of resulting cDNA was used for PCR amplification. Libraries were prepared in parallel with an identical number of PCR cycles. For the original study's pipeline: MIGEC and MiXCR extracted about 53,000 +/- 10,000 unique UMI-labeled TRB cDNA molecules per library, requiring at least two reads per UMI. On average, roughly 40,000 +/- 10,000 functional in-frame TRB CDR3 nucleotide clonotypes lacking stop codons were found per library. After downsampling to 5000 UMI-labeled TRB molecules per sample, diversity metrics, including normalized Shannon-Wiener and Chao1, were computed in VDJtools. VDJtools computed clonotype-size-weighted physicochemical properties of the central five CDR3 residues: interaction energy, strength, volume and Kidera factor 4. Through TCRdb reprocessing, the reads give one entry per CDR3 protein sequence; DNA is omitted. It is TCRdb's table, rather than the study itself, that gives the V and J calls and clone size. The sample has tens of thousands of distinct CDR3 sequences on record. The ten largest clones capture 1.1% of the sample.

This TCR came from a human donor in good health. Some clones in this sample may be carry-over from other donors' samples. The chain uses TRBV29-1 and TRBJ2-2; TCRdb outputs TRBD1, but without DNA this stays unchecked. The source material was naive CXCR3- CD8+ T cells from blood. In the paper's terms, the cell subset or site label means: CD45RO-CCR7+CD27+CD95- naive CD8+ T cells lacking CXCR3 (TNR3-). The CDR3 protein is CSVGRGNTGELFF.